The present entry profiles one TCR beta chain with its context. Its antigen is not identified. TCRdb ran MiXCR on the reads and lists one entry per CDR3 protein. The table records 350,000 to 450,000 distinct CDR3 sequences, roughly 20% of them present only once. The entry originates in a study of T cell repertoires in cytomegalovirus infection. Across the study: Carrying CMV and the relevant HLA type showed in public TCR beta signatures.

The length of the CDR3 is 16 residues. CDR1 LNHNV and CDR2 YYDKDF come from the germline V gene (reference sequence). Trimming took 1 base from V and 7 from J; bases not matched to a gene: 5. Study-wide points: HLA-C-restricted CMV clonotypes gave the most frequent clonotype in two of eight donors. Using cumulative public TCR beta family frequency, the authors identified those who carried CMV together with the relevant HLA.

What was sequenced was PBMCs. The gene calls are TRBV15 and TRBJ2-1, with 12 positions matching TRBD2. This clonotype was obtained from a human donor in good health (CMV status not recorded). Some clones in this sample may be carry-over from other donors' samples. The CDR3 DNA follows: TGTGCCACCAGCAGAGGACTAGCGGGAGATCAAAATGAGCAGTTCTTC. It yields the protein CATSRGLAGDQNEQFF.